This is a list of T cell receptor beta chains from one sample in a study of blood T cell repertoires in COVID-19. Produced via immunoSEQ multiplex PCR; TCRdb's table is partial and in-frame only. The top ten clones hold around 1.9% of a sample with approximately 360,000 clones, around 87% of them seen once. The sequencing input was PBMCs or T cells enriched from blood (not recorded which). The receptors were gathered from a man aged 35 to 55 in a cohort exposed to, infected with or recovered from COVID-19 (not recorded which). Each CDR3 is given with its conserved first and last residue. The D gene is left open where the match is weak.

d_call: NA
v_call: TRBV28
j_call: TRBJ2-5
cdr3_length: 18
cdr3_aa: CASSVRIRRDNTQETQYF
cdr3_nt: TGTGCCAGCTCTGTCCGAATAAGAAGGGACAACACACAAGAGACCCAGTACTTC

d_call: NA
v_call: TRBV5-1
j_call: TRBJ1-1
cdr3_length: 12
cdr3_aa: CASSPRGAEAFF
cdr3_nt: TGCGCCAGCAGCCCCCGCGGGGCTGAAGCTTTCTTT

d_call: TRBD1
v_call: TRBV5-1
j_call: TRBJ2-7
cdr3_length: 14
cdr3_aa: CASSLEGGIYEQYF
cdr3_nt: TGCGCCAGCAGCTTGGAAGGGGGCATTTACGAGCAGTACTTC

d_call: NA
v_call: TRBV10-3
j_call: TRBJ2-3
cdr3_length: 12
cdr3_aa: CAISVYTDTQYF
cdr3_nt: TGTGCCATCAGTGTTTACACAGATACGCAGTATTTT

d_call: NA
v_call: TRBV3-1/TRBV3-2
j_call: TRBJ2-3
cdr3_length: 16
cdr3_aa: CASSQVGRSRTDTQYF
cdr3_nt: TGTGCCAGCAGCCAAGTCGGAAGGAGCCGCACAGATACGCAGTATTTT

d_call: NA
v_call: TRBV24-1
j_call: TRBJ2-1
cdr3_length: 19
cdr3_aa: CATSDLSGPNWGKYNEQFF
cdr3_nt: TGTGCCACCAGTGATTTATCCGGGCCAAACTGGGGCAAATACAATGAGCAGTTCTTC

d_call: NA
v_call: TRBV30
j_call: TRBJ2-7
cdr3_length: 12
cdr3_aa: CAWSGGGYEQYF
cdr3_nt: TGTGCCTGGAGTGGCGGTGGCTACGAGCAGTACTTC

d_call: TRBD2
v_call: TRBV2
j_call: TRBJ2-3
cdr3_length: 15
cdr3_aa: CASSVIAGGGDTQYF
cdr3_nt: TGTGCCAGCAGTGTGATAGCGGGGGGTGGGGATACGCAGTATTTT

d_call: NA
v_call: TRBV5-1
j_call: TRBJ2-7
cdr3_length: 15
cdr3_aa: CASSLVRTPFGGQYF
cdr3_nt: TGCGCCAGCAGCTTGGTGAGGACACCGTTCGGTGGGCAGTACTTC

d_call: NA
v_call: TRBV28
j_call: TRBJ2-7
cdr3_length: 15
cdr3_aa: CASSLSKGWTYEQYF
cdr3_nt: TGTGCCAGCAGTTTGAGCAAGGGGTGGACCTACGAGCAGTACTTC

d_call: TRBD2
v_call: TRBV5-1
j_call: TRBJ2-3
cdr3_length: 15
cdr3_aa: CASKGQGGRTDTQYF
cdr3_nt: TGCGCCAGCAAAGGCCAGGGAGGGAGGACAGATACGCAGTATTTT

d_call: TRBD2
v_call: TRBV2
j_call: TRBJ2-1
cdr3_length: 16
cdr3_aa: CASSEARLAGVLEQFF
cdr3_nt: TGTGCCAGCAGTGAAGCGCGACTAGCGGGAGTTCTTGAGCAGTTCTTC

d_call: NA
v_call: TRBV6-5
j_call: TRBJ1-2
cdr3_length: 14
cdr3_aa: CASSSDYRVSGYTF
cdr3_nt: TGTGCCAGCAGTTCCGATTACAGGGTCTCTGGCTACACCTTC

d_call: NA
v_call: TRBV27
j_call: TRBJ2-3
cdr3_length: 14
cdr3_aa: CASTRTDRRDTQYF
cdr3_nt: TGTGCCAGCACCCGGACTGATAGGAGGGATACGCAGTATTTT

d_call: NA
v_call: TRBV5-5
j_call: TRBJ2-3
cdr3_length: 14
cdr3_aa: CASSLVSSTDTQYF
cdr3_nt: TGTGCCAGCAGCTTGGTGTCTAGCACAGATACGCAGTATTTT